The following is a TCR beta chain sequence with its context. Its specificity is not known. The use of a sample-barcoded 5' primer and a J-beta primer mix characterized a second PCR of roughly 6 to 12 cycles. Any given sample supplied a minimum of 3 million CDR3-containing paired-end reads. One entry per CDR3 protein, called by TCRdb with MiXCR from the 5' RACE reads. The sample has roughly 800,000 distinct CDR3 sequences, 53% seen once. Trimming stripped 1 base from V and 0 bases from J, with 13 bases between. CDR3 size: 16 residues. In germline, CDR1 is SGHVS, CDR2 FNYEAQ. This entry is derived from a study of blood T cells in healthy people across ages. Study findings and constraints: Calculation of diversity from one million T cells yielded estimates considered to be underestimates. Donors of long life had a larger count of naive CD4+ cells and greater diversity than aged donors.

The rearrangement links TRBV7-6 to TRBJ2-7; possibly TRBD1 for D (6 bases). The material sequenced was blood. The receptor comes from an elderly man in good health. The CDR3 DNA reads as TGTGCCAGCAGCTTAGGCGGCAGGGGATACTCCTACGAGCAGTACTTC. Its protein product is CASSLGGRGYSYEQYF.